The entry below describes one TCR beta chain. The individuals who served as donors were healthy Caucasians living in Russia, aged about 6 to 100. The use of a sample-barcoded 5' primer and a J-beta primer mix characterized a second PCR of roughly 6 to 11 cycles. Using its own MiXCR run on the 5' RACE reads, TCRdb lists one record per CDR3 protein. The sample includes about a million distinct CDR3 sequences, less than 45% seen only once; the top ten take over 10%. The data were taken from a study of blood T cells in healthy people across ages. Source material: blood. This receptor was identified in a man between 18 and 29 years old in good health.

CDR3 bases: TGTGCCATCAGTGAAAGAGCGGCGAACACCGGGGAGCTGTTTTTT. It yields the protein CAISERAANTGELFF. The chain has TRBV10-3 and TRBJ2-2; D perhaps matches TRBD2 (5 bases). Trimming shortened V by 3 bases and J by 0 bases, and 8 bases separated the two germline ends. This CDR3 has 15 amino acids. The germline V gene has CDR1 ENHRY and CDR2 SYGVKD.